The 17 T cell receptor beta chains reported below all come from one sample, sequenced in a study of blood T cell repertoires in COVID-19. Profiled with immunoSEQ multiplex PCR; TCRdb holds only in-frame clones, not every one. The sample shows 150,000 to 200,000 clones, around 89% of them seen only once. The sample comprised peripheral blood. All receptors derive from a man aged 50 to 60 who had recovered from COVID-19.

This clone was recorded only once. This chain connects TRBV24-1 to TRBJ2-3; D perhaps matches TRBD2 (5 bases). The V and J ends lost 10 bases and 0 bases respectively, with 13 bases between them. This CDR3 has 14 amino acids. Germline loops: CDR1 KGHDR, CDR2 SFDVKD. CDR3 loop: CATSAVSSTDTQYF. The CDR3 DNA reads as TGTGCCACTTCAGCGGTCTCAAGCACAGATACGCAGTATTTT.

This clone was counted between two and nine times. This CDR3 is CASSSQGYGEQYF. The CDR3 nucleotides read TGTGCCAGCAGTTCACAGGGGTACGGCGAGCAGTACTTC. V is TRBV6-2 or TRBV6-3 and J is TRBJ2-7, with 7 bases matching TRBD1. The CDR3 has 13 amino acids. Germline V lookup: CDR1 MNHEY, CDR2 SVGEGT. J lost 6 bases, V lost 4 bases, and 6 bases had no gene match.

The chain is built from TRBV29-1 and TRBJ2-3; D remains ambiguous. The ends were cut back, 3 bases at V and 9 bases at J, with 10 bases in the middle. CDR3 length equals 11 residues. Germline V gene data show CDR1 as SQVTM and CDR2 as ANQGSEA. The CDR3 spells CSVEVVITQYF. In DNA form, the CDR3 reads TGCAGCGTTGAGGTAGTCATAACGCAGTATTTT.

This clone was recorded only once. The chain recombines TRBV18 with TRBJ2-1; D perhaps matches TRBD1 (6 bases). CDR1 and CDR2 from the germline V gene are KGHSH and LQKENI. The CDR3 runs 16 residues. Trimming cost V 3 bases and J 5 bases, with 17 bases left between them. CDR3 coding DNA: TGTGCCAGCTCACCTATACAGGGTCTAGGCGACAATGAGCAGTTCTTC. This gives the protein CASSPIQGLGDNEQFF.

The genes are TRBV6-2 or TRBV6-3 and TRBJ2-7; a weak D match, TRBD2 (5 bases). The germline V gene encodes CDR1 MNHEY and CDR2 SVGEGT. V shed 2 bases and J shed 5 bases, with 7 bases lying between them. CDR3 length equals 12 residues. CDR3 protein: CASSYPGDEQYF. The CDR3, as DNA: TGTGCCAGCAGTTACCCCGGGGACGAGCAGTACTTC.

This chain joins TRBV7-3 and TRBJ2-1; D is unresolved. The V gene lost 0 bases and the J gene lost 0 bases, with 6 bases spanning the gap. Germline lookup yields CDR1 SGHTA and CDR2 FQGTGA. The CDR3 is 15 amino acids. The CDR3 DNA is TGTGCCAGCAGCTTAACGGCAAGCTCCTACAATGAGCAGTTCTTC. Translated: CASSLTASSYNEQFF. Using reference TRBV7-3 and TRBJ2-1 for the parts outside the CDR3, the full variable domain is GAGVSQTPSNKVTEKGKYVELRCDPISGHTALYWYRQSLGQGPEFLIYFQGTGAADDSGLPNDRFFAVRPEGSVSTLKIQRTERGDSAVYLCASSLTASSYNEQFFGPGTRLTVL.

The rearrangement links TRBV5-1 to TRBJ2-7; the D gene is possibly TRBD2 (5 bases). Germline loops: CDR1 SGHRS, CDR2 YFSETQ. This CDR3 spans 15 amino acids. DNA for the CDR3: TGCGTTTCTAAAGCGGCCGAAACTTCAATCTACGAGCAGTACTTC. Its protein product is CVSKAAETSIYEQYF.

This clone was counted only a few times. V usage is TRBV18 and J usage is TRBJ1-3, with 9 positions matching TRBD1. Looked up from germline, CDR1 is KGHSH and CDR2 is LQKENI. This CDR3 region has 17 residues. V lost 3 bases and J lost 0; bases outside the gene matches: 6. For the CDR3, the DNA is TGTGCCAGCTCACCGGACAGGGGCTCGATCTCTGGAAACACCATATATTTT. Its translation is CASSPDRGSISGNTIYF. Full variable domain (rest looked up from reference TRBV18 and TRBJ1-3): NAGVMQNPRHLVRRRGQEARLRCSPMKGHSHVYWYRQLPEEGLKFMVYLQKENIIDESGMPKERFSAEFPKEGPSILRIQQVVRGDSAAYFCASSPDRGSISGNTIYFGEGSWLTVV.

V is TRBV27 and J is TRBJ1-1; TRBD1 agrees at 8 bases. The ends lost 6 bases at V and 5 bases at J; junction bases unmatched: 8. The CDR3 has 14 amino acids. The germline gives CDR1 MNHEY, CDR2 SMNVEV (reference sequence). CDR3 DNA: TGTGCCAGCAGACGGACAGGGTCGAAGACTGAAGCTTTCTTT. Its translation: CASRRTGSKTEAFF.

This chain links TRBV15 with TRBJ1-4; weak D call: TRBD1 (6 bases). This CDR3 spans 16 amino acids. V lost 1 base, J lost 3 bases, and 12 bases lay in between. The germline gives CDR1 LNHNV, CDR2 YYDKDF (reference sequence). The CDR3 sequence is CATSRAATGSNEKLFF. Written as DNA, the CDR3 is TGTGCCACCAGCAGAGCAGCGACAGGATCTAATGAAAAACTGTTTTTT. The variable domain in full, with the rest retrieved from reference TRBV15 and TRBJ1-4, is DAMVIQNPRYQVTQFGKPVTLSCSQTLNHNVMYWYQQKSSQAPKLLFHYYDKDFNNEADTPDNFQSRRPNTSFCFLDIRSPGLGDTAMYLCATSRAATGSNEKLFFGSGTQLSVL.

This clone was seen a few times. The V and J genes are TRBV6-7 and TRBJ2-2; a possible D gene is TRBD1 (6 bases). TRBV6-7 is identified as an open reading frame with a role that is uncertain. The V end lost 8 bases, the J end lost 5 bases, and 18 bases lay between the germline ends. The CDR3 sequence is 15 residues long. The chain's CDR3 is CASGSGTPRTGELFF. CDR3 sequence (DNA): TGTGCCAGCGGTTCCGGGACACCGAGGACCGGGGAGCTGTTTTTT.

The V and J genes are TRBV6-5 and TRBJ2-5; 7 bases fit TRBD2. The V and J ends lost 5 bases and 1 base, in that order; junction bases with no gene match: 7. The CDR3 length is 15 residues. Looked up from germline, CDR1 is MNHEY and CDR2 is SVGAGI. CDR3 in amino acids: CASSKYAGAQETQYF. The CDR3 coding sequence is TGTGCCAGCAGTAAATATGCGGGAGCCCAAGAGACCCAGTACTTC.

This clone was detected only once. This chain connects TRBV18 to TRBJ2-1; 11 bases fit TRBD1. The CDR3 covers 18 residues. Trimming at V came to 4 bases and at J to 8 bases, leaving 16 bases not matched to a gene. Germline V gene data show CDR1 as KGHSH and CDR2 as LQKENI. DNA for the CDR3: TGTGCCAGCTCACTCTCGATTAGCCGGGACAGGGGGTTGGATGAGCAGTTCTTC. Translating it yields CASSLSISRDRGLDEQFF. Full variable domain (rest looked up from reference TRBV18 and TRBJ2-1): NAGVMQNPRHLVRRRGQEARLRCSPMKGHSHVYWYRQLPEEGLKFMVYLQKENIIDESGMPKERFSAEFPKEGPSILRIQQVVRGDSAAYFCASSLSISRDRGLDEQFFGPGTRLTVL.

This chain uses TRBV6-5 with TRBJ2-5; maybe TRBD2 (7 bases). Germline CDR1 reads MNHEY; CDR2 reads SVGAGI. The CDR3 spans 12 residues. Trimming stripped 7 bases from V and 9 bases from J, with 15 bases between. In nucleotides, the CDR3 is TGTGCCAGCAACCCAAGGGGGGGAGCCCAGTACTTC. It yields the protein CASNPRGGAQYF.

This clone was seen just once. V and J are TRBV30 and TRBJ1-1; 8 bases match TRBD1. The ends lost 1 base at V and 4 bases at J; junction bases unmatched: 5. Per the germline V gene, CDR1 is GTSNPN and CDR2 is SVGIG (reference sequence). CDR3 size: 14 residues. In DNA, the CDR3 is TGTGCCTGGAGTGAATGGACAGGGTCCACTGAAGCTTTCTTT. It translates to CAWSEWTGSTEAFF.

The V gene is TRBV10-3, the J gene TRBJ2-3; a weak D match, TRBD2 (7 bases). Germline-derived CDR1 and CDR2 are ENHRY and SYGVKD. Trimming took 3 bases from V and 5 from J, leaving 15 bases between them. This CDR3 has 15 residues. The CDR3 reads CAISDGGLEGDTQYF. In DNA, the CDR3 is TGTGCCATCAGTGACGGGGGGCTCGAGGGAGATACGCAGTATTTT.

The chain has TRBV2 and TRBJ2-7, with a tentative D call TRBD2 (6 bases). The CDR3 consists of 15 residues. Germline loops: CDR1 SNHLY, CDR2 FYNNEI. The V gene lost 5 bases and the J gene lost 3 bases, with 17 bases spanning the gap. The CDR3 reads CASSPDMGGDYEQYF. The CDR3 DNA reads TGTGCCAGCAGTCCCGATATGGGGGGTGACTACGAGCAGTACTTC.